These 3 T cell receptor beta chains were sequenced from one sample in a study of OX40 agonist ivuxolimab in advanced cancers. Sequenced by immunoSEQ multiplex PCR; TCRdb stores in-frame clones only, minus some. The sample carries 40,000 to 60,000 clones, about 80% recorded once. Sequences were derived from CD4+ or CD8+ T cells sorted from blood, sampled in a trial of the OX40 agonist ivuxolimab. The receptors here all came from an adult with an advanced solid tumor such as melanoma, head and neck, liver or kidney cancer.

V is TRBV6-6 and J is TRBJ1-4, with D tentatively TRBD1 (6 bases). The CDR3 runs 16 residues. CDR1 and CDR2 (germline): MNHNY, SVGAGI (reference sequence). V lost 0 bases and J lost 8, with 16 bases in between. The CDR3 loop reads CASSYSPPGAGEKLFF. CDR3 bases: TGTGCCAGCAGTTACTCCCCCCCGGGGGCCGGGGAAAAACTGTTTTTT.

The V gene is TRBV28, the J gene TRBJ1-1; TRBD1 might be the D (5 bases). The CDR3 length is 12 residues. V lost 2 bases and J 8 bases, leaving 9 bases between the germline ends. CDR1 MDHEN and CDR2 SYDVKM come from the germline V gene. CDR3 bases: TGTGCCAGCAGTTTAGACAACAGGGAAGCTTTCTTT. Translating gives CASSLDNREAFF.

The rearrangement joins TRBV29-1 to TRBJ2-1; 14 bases match TRBD2. Germline V gives CDR1 SQVTM, CDR2 ANQGSEA. V lost 4 bases, J lost 12 bases, and 2 bases stayed unmatched. This CDR3 comprises 12 residues. This CDR3 reads CSVGTSGRTQFF. The DNA of the CDR3 is TGCAGCGTTGGGACTAGCGGGAGGACGCAGTTCTTC.